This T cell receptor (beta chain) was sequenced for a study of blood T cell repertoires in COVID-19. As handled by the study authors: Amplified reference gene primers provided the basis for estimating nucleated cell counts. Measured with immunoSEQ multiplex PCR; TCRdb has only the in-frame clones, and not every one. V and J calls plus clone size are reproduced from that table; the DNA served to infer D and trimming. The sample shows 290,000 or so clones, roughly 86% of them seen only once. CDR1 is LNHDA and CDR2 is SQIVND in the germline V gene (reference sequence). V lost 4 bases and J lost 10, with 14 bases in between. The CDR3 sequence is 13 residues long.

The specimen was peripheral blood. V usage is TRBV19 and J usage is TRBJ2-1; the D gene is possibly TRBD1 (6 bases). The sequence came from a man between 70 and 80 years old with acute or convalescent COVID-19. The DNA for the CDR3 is TGTGCCAGTAGTAGCTACAGGGAAGACGAGCAGTTCTTC. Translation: CASSSYREDEQFF.